Presented here are 13 T cell receptor beta chains from one specimen sequenced in a study of CD8 T cells in Susac syndrome. Reverse transcription used roughly 0.5 to 1 ug RNA and random hexamers. In TCRdb, the immunoSEQ multiplex PCR reads were re-called with MiXCR into one record per CDR3 protein. The sample consists of around 230,000 distinct CDR3 sequences, approximately 95% of them appearing once. Specimen: CD4+ T cells from PBMCs. Receptors originate from a human donor with Susac syndrome.

Concerning this clonotype itself: At one end the junction does not follow the germline gene, possibly because of a read error. The gene calls are TRBV29-1 and TRBJ1-1; the D is unclear. This CDR3 has 13 residues. CDR1 is SQVTM, CDR2 ANQGSEA, per germline. CDR3 DNA: TGCAGCGATGAAGGACCGGGGAACACTGAAGCTTTCTTT. Its translation is CSDEGPGNTEAFF.

CDR3 DNA: TGCAGTGCCAATGGGGCAGGTGAAGAAAAACTGTTTTTT. Its protein product is CSANGAGEEKLFF. V usage is TRBV20-1 and J usage is TRBJ1-4; the D gene is possibly TRBD1 (5 bases). Germline V CDR1 and CDR2: DFQATT, SNEGSKA (reference sequence). CDR3 length: 13 residues. Deletions cut 6 bases from V and 8 bases from J, with 16 bases between.

The chain couples TRBV12-3 or TRBV12-4 to TRBJ1-2, with 7 bases matching TRBD1. V was clipped by 2 bases and J by 3 bases; unmatched bases: 3. There are 14 residues in the CDR3. The CDR3, as DNA: TGTGCCAGCAGTTTACGACAGGGCCACTATGGCTACACCTTC. Its translation: CASSLRQGHYGYTF.

This chain connects TRBV29-1 to TRBJ2-5, with TRBD2 matching over 7 bases. CDR1 is SQVTM, CDR2 ANQGSEA, per germline. The CDR3 is 14 amino acids. J lost 2 bases, V lost 3 bases, and 6 bases had no gene match. CDR3 amino acids: CSVEVGGLQETQYF. The CDR3 DNA is TGCAGCGTTGAGGTCGGGGGGTTGCAAGAGACCCAGTACTTC.

The rearrangement links TRBV5-4 to TRBJ2-3; 8 bases line up with TRBD2. J was trimmed by 4 bases and V by 4 bases; bases with no gene match: 11. The CDR3 length is 16 residues. Germline V gene lookup returns CDR1 SGHNT and CDR2 YYREEE (reference sequence). The CDR3: CASSPVGREGADTQYF. The CDR3 bases are TGTGCCAGCAGCCCCGTCGGACGGGAGGGCGCAGATACGCAGTATTTT.

V and J are TRBV19 and TRBJ2-1; TRBD2 matches 8 bases. The J segment lost 3 bases and the V segment lost 0 bases, leaving 4 bases of the junction unmatched. The CDR3 runs 16 residues. Germline-derived CDR1 and CDR2 are LNHDA and SQIVND (reference sequence). CDR3 amino acids: CASSIEISGVYNEQFF. CDR3 nucleotide sequence: TGTGCCAGTAGTATAGAGATTAGCGGGGTCTACAATGAGCAGTTCTTC.

CDR3: CASSSPQRTLEGYGYTF. DNA of the CDR3: TGTGCCAGCAGCTCCCCCCAGAGAACGCTGGAGGGCTATGGCTACACCTTC. The rearrangement links TRBV9 to TRBJ1-2; D unclear. Looked up from germline, CDR1 is SGDLS and CDR2 is YYNGEE. This CDR3 has 17 amino acids. V dropped 4 bases and J dropped 4 bases, with 23 bases sitting between them.

This clonotype was detected a few times. One end of the junction fails to match germline, which may point to a read error. The chain couples TRBV7-7 to TRBJ1-5, with D perhaps TRBD1 (5 bases). Germline values: CDR1 SSHAT, CDR2 FNYEAQ (reference sequence). The CDR3 length is 13 residues. The CDR3 DNA sequence: TGTGCTAGCAGCTTGTCCGGGGACCAGCCCCAGCATTTT. Its protein is CASSLSGDQPQHF.

This chain connects TRBV12-3 or TRBV12-4 to TRBJ2-2, with D possibly being TRBD1 (5 bases). The V end lost 6 bases, the J end lost 6 bases, and 20 bases lay between the germline ends. This CDR3 contains 16 residues. CDR3 in DNA: TGTGCCAGCAGCGCTACGACAGACTTCGGGTCCGGGGAGCTGTTTTTT. Translation gives CASSATTDFGSGELFF.

The chain joins TRBV14 to TRBJ2-5; the match to TRBD2 covers 14 bases. This CDR3 spans 16 amino acids. V trimming: 6 bases; J trimming: 5 bases; junction bases outside the gene matches: 8. Looked up from germline, CDR1 is SGHDN and CDR2 is FVKESK. The CDR3, as DNA: TGTGCCAGCAGTAAGACTAGCGGGAGGGCCTGGGAGACCCAGTACTTC. It codes for CASSKTSGRAWETQYF.

The rearrangement links TRBV23-1 to TRBJ1-5; D not certain. TRBV23-1 is annotated as an ORF whose role is uncertain. The ends were cut back, 3 bases at V and 4 bases at J, with 16 bases in the middle. The CDR3 has 16 amino acids. CDR3 DNA sequence: TGCGCCAGCAGTCACGAAGGGAAAAAGAGGAATCAGCCCCAGCATTTT. The encoded protein is CASSHEGKKRNQPQHF.

The rearrangement uses TRBV29-1 and TRBJ2-2; perhaps TRBD2 as D (6 bases). CDR3 length equals 14 residues. The V gene's germline CDR1 is SQVTM and CDR2 ANQGSEA. Trimming shortened V by 4 bases and J by 3 bases, and 12 bases separated the two germline ends. CDR3 nucleotide sequence: TGCAGCGTTGGAGCGCAGCGGGACACCGGGGAGCTGTTTTTT. Translated: CSVGAQRDTGELFF.

The V gene is TRBV12-3 or TRBV12-4, the J gene TRBJ2-7; 12 positions match TRBD1. The CDR3 runs 15 residues. V gave up 6 bases and J gave up 6 bases; unmatched junction bases: 9. Here the CDR3 DNA reads TGTGCCAGCAGCCGAAGGGACAGGGGGCGGAGCGAGCAGTACTTC. Amino acids: CASSRRDRGRSEQYF.